The 5 T cell receptor beta chains below come from one sample, sequenced in a study of regulatory T cells in long-lasting Graves disease. The time point is: newly diagnosed GD, antithyroid drugs for less than 3 months. TCR sequences were obtained from RNA taken from PBMCs. Arm-PCR with iRepertoire HTBI primers amplified the CDR3 regions for these TCR beta libraries. TCRdb reanalysed the multiplex PCR reads using MiXCR and keeps one entry per CDR3 protein. The data contain under 300,000 distinct CDR3 sequences, just over 20% of them seen just once; the ten biggest clones take up roughly 13%. The material was peripheral blood mononuclear cells (PBMCs), obtained at new diagnosis, from a patient treated with antithyroid drugs. These receptors came from a female donor with Graves disease.

This clonotype was counted ten times or more. V usage is TRBV15 and J usage is TRBJ2-5; either TRBD1 or TRBD2 may fit D (5 bases each). This CDR3 comprises 15 residues. V was cut by 5 bases and J by 2 bases, with 15 bases left in between. CDR1 is LNHNV and CDR2 is YYDKDF in the germline V gene (reference sequence). The CDR3 sequence: CATSDLGTGQETQYF. The DNA for the CDR3 is TGTGCCACCAGCGACCTCGGGACGGGGCAAGAGACCCAGTACTTC.

This clonotype was picked up many times. One end of the junction does not line up with germline, which may come from a read error. V and J are TRBV5-1 and TRBJ1-1; 11 bases line up with TRBD1. The germline V gene encodes CDR1 SGHRS and CDR2 YFSETQ. This CDR3 spans 14 amino acids. For the CDR3, the DNA is TGTGCCAGCAGCTTGGCGGGACAGGGGGCTGAAGCTTTCTTT. This sequence encodes CASSLAGQGAEAFF.

The chain carries TRBV9 and TRBJ1-1; D is unclear. This CDR3 is built from 14 residues. Per the germline V gene, CDR1 is SGDLS and CDR2 is YYNGEE. Trimming stripped 0 bases from V and 0 bases from J, with 6 bases between. The CDR3 region has the DNA TGTGCCAGCAGCGTAGCGGCGGTGAACACTGAAGCTTTCTTT. Protein: CASSVAAVNTEAFF.

This clonotype was observed many times. V usage is TRBV11-2 and J usage is TRBJ2-3; 7 bases line up with TRBD2. After removal of 5 bases from V and 3 bases from J, the junction contained 8 bases not matched to a gene. The CDR3 sequence is 15 residues long. CDR1 SGHAT and CDR2 FQNNGV come from the germline V gene. This CDR3 reads CASSPGFGGTDTQYF. The CDR3 DNA sequence: TGTGCCAGCAGCCCTGGATTCGGGGGGACAGATACGCAGTATTTT.

This clonotype was seen many times. The chain is built from TRBV28 and TRBJ2-7; D possibly corresponds to TRBD1 (6 bases). Trimming removed 6 bases from V and 2 bases from J, with 14 bases in between. Per germline, CDR1 MDHEN and CDR2 SYDVKM. The CDR3 consists of 14 residues. Here the CDR3 reads CASRKGGSAYEQYF. DNA for the CDR3: TGTGCCAGCAGGAAAGGGGGATCTGCCTACGAGCAGTACTTC.